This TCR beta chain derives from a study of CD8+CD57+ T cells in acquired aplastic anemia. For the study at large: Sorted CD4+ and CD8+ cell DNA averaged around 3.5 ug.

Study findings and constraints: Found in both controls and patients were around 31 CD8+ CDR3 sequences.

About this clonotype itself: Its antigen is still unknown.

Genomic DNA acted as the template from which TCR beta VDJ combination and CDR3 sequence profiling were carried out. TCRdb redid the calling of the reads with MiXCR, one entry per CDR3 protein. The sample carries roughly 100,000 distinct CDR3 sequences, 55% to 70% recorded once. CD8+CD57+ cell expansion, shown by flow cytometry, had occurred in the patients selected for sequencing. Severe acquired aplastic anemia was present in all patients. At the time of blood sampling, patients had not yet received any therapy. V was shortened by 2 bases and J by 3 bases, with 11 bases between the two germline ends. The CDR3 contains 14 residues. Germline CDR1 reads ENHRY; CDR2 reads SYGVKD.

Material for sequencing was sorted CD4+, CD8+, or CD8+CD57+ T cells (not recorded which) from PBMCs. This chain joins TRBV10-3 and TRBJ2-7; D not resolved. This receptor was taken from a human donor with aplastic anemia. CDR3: CAISEGVPHYEQYF. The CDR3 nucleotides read TGTGCCATCAGTGAGGGGGTCCCCCACTACGAGCAGTACTTC.